This T cell receptor beta chain was sequenced for a study of shared clonotypes between healthy human individuals. Whole-study context: Contributing individuals were two females and three males aged 18 to 49. CD4 naive and CD4 memory each took three plates per donor, while CD8 naive took two and CD8 memory one.

Regarding this clone: In the same sample, other DNA sequences code for this CDR3.

The assay was carried out at the deep level. Genomic DNA per cell subset filled all wells of several immunoSEQ plates. TCRdb's copy holds only in-frame clones and misses some; the assay was immunoSEQ multiplex PCR. The repertoire consists of about 2 million clones, with over 85% occurring once and the leading ten covering roughly 1.2%. Only CD45RO-negative cells positively selected for CCR7 counted as naive CD8 cells, so terminally differentiated effector memory CD45RA+ cells were excluded. Deletions cut 2 bases from V and 1 base from J, with 5 bases between. Germline assignment: CDR1 SGHNT and CDR2 YENEEA. The CDR3 spans 13 residues.

The specimen was naive CD8+ T cells sorted from blood. This TCR was recovered from a man aged 18 to 29 in good health. The chain couples TRBV11-3 to TRBJ1-1; D not certain. The CDR3 here is CASSLSPNTEAFF. CDR3 nucleotide sequence: TGTGCCAGCAGCTTATCACCGAACACTGAAGCTTTCTTT.